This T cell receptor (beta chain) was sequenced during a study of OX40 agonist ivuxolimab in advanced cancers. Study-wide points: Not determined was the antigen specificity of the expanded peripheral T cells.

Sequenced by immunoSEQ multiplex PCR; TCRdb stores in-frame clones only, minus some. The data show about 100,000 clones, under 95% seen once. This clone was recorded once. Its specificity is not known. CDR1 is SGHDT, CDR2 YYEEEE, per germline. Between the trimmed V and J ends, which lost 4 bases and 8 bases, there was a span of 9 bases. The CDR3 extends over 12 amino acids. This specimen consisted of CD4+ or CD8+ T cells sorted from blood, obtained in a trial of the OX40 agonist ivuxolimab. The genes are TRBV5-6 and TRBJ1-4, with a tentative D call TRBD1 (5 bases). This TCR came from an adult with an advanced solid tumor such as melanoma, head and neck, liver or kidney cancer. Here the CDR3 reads CASSQGDEKLFF. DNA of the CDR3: TGTGCCAGCAGCCAGGGAGACGAAAAACTGTTTTTT.